This entry lists 18 T cell receptor beta chains sequenced from one sample in a study of graft-versus-host responses after intestinal transplantation. The table came from immunoSEQ multiplex PCR; TCRdb's copy has only in-frame clones and leaves some out. The sample records 10,000 to 15,000 clones, approximately 93% being singletons. The sample here was PBMCs, taken about 37 months after intestinal transplantation. The receptors stem from a human patient who received an intestinal transplant, so some T cells may come from the graft donor.

The CDR3 bases are TGTGCCAGCAGTTACGGGGGCCGATCCTACAATGAGCAGTTCTTC. This translates into CASSYGGRSYNEQFF. The V and J genes are TRBV6-5 and TRBJ2-1; perhaps TRBD1 as D (6 bases). Germline V CDR1 and CDR2: MNHEY, SVGAGI. The CDR3 contains 15 residues. V lost 2 bases to trimming and J lost 1 base, with 9 bases between them.

This sequence joins TRBV6-1 and TRBJ1-2; the D is unclear. V dropped 2 bases and J dropped 5 bases, with 3 bases sitting between them. CDR1 and CDR2 from the germline V gene are MNHNS and SASEGT. This CDR3 is 11 amino acids long. The CDR3 region is CASSESYGYTF. The DNA for the CDR3 is TGTGCCAGCAGTGAAAGTTATGGCTACACCTTC.

The gene calls are TRBV7-3 and TRBJ2-3; TRBD2 agrees at 15 bases. Trimming removed 5 bases from V and 6 bases from J; junction bases left unmatched: 6. CDR1 SGHTA and CDR2 FQGTGA come from the germline V gene. The CDR3 spans 16 residues. The DNA of the CDR3 is TGTGCCAGCAGCCCGGGACTAGCGGGGGGCGGGGATACGCAGTATTTT. Translating it yields CASSPGLAGGGDTQYF.

This clone turned up a few times. The V call is TRBV11-2, the J call TRBJ2-5, with a tentative D call TRBD2 (7 bases). The CDR3 consists of 13 residues. Trimming stripped 5 bases from V and 5 bases from J, with 12 bases between. Germline CDR1 is SGHAT and CDR2 is FQNNGV. The chain's CDR3 is CASSTPGGETQYF. The CDR3 coding sequence is TGTGCCAGCAGCACCCCGGGGGGCGAGACCCAGTACTTC.

This chain links TRBV6-6 with TRBJ1-3; D is undetermined. Trimming shortened V by 4 bases and J by 7 bases, and 17 bases separated the two germline ends. The CDR3 runs 15 residues. Germline CDR1 and CDR2: MNHNY and SVGAGI (reference sequence). The CDR3 coding sequence is TGTGCCAGCAGTTTTCAAACGTCGAGGTGGAACACCATATATTTT. It specifies CASSFQTSRWNTIYF.

The gene calls are TRBV18 and TRBJ2-3, with D maybe TRBD1 (6 bases). Per germline, CDR1 KGHSH and CDR2 LQKENI. This CDR3 is 15 amino acids long. The V gene lost 6 bases and the J gene lost 0 bases, with 13 bases spanning the gap. The CDR3 reads CASSSDRSSTDTQYF. DNA for the CDR3: TGTGCCAGCTCCTCGGACAGATCTAGCACAGATACGCAGTATTTT.

The table lists this clone with a count of one. The chain recombines TRBV19 with TRBJ2-2; 12 bases map to TRBD1. The V gene end was trimmed by 3 bases and the J gene end by 9 bases; junction bases not matched to a gene: 5. In germline, CDR1 is LNHDA, CDR2 SQIVND (reference sequence). There are 15 residues in the CDR3. The CDR3 reads CASSIRDRGRRELFF. CDR3 sequence (DNA): TGTGCCAGTAGTATCCGGGACAGGGGGCGTCGGGAGCTGTTTTTT. Based on the CDR3 plus reference TRBV19 and TRBJ2-2, the full variable domain is DGGITQSPKYLFRKEGQNVTLSCEQNLNHDAMYWYRQDPGQGLRLIYYSQIVNDFQKGDIAEGYSVSREKKESFPLTVTSAQKNPTAFYLCASSIRDRGRRELFFGEGSRLTVL.

J is TRBJ2-7 and V is TRBV7-9, with D uncertain. The CDR3 runs 14 residues. V was cut by 0 bases and J by 5 bases, with 11 bases left in between. Germline V CDR1 and CDR2: SEHNR, FQNEAQ (reference sequence). The CDR3 spells CASSLAAGDHEQYF. The CDR3 nucleotides are TGTGCCAGCAGCTTAGCGGCCGGAGACCACGAGCAGTACTTC.

The chain has TRBV5-1 and TRBJ2-7, with D perhaps given as TRBD1 or TRBD2 (5 bases each). Trimming took off 0 bases at V and 5 bases at J, with 9 bases between the two ends. The V gene's germline CDR1 is SGHRS and CDR2 YFSETQ. The CDR3 totals 13 residues. CDR3 sequence (DNA): TGCGCCAGCAGCTTGGGGGGACCTAACGAGCAGTACTTC. Residues: CASSLGGPNEQYF.

V gene TRBV6-1 combines with J gene TRBJ1-1; possibly TRBD1 for D (5 bases). The germline CDR1 and CDR2 sequences are MNHNS and SASEGT. CDR3 length equals 19 residues. V shed 2 bases and J shed 3 bases, with 25 bases lying between them. The CDR3 nucleotides read TGTGCCAGCAGTGAATGGTCTCAGGAATTCGGGGGGATAGACACTGAAGCTTTCTTT. It yields the protein CASSEWSQEFGGIDTEAFF.

The chain has TRBV7-9 and TRBJ2-3; the D gene is possibly TRBD2 (6 bases). Germline CDR1 is SEHNR and CDR2 is FQNEAQ (reference sequence). The V and J ends lost 5 bases and 4 bases respectively, with 13 bases between them. The CDR3 spans 14 residues. The CDR3 DNA is TGTGCCAGCAGCCCCCTGGGGGGATCAGATACGCAGTATTTT. It is translated as CASSPLGGSDTQYF.

The chain combines TRBV10-3 with TRBJ2-1, with 8 bases aligning to TRBD2. The CDR3 loop spans 14 amino acids. Germline V gene data show CDR1 as ENHRY and CDR2 as SYGVKD. V was pared by 4 bases and J by 4 bases, with 3 bases of the junction left unmatched. The CDR3 DNA sequence: TGTGCCATCAGTGGGCCTAGCGGGTACAATGAGCAGTTCTTC. Its protein is CAISGPSGYNEQFF.

This sequence joins TRBV5-6 and TRBJ1-1; TRBD1 might be the D (6 bases). The CDR3 runs to 15 residues. Looked up from germline, CDR1 is SGHDT and CDR2 is YYEEEE. Trimming pared 5 bases from V and 1 base from J, leaving 15 bases between. CDR3 DNA sequence: TGTGCCAGCAGACCGTGGGGGGACAAGAACACTGAAGCTTTCTTT. This encodes CASRPWGDKNTEAFF.

The chain carries TRBV6-5 and TRBJ2-7; TRBD1 matches 9 bases. The V gene end was trimmed by 5 bases and the J gene end by 2 bases; junction bases not matched to a gene: 1. The CDR3 consists of 13 residues. Germline CDR1 and CDR2: MNHEY and SVGAGI. CDR3 sequence (DNA): TGTGCCAGCAGTGGGACAGGGCCCTACGAGCAGTACTTC. Amino acid sequence: CASSGTGPYEQYF.

A single count supports this clone. V gene TRBV7-3 combines with J gene TRBJ1-2; D remains ambiguous. V dropped 4 bases and J dropped 3 bases, with 15 bases sitting between them. The CDR3 runs 15 residues. Germline V gene data show CDR1 as SGHTA and CDR2 as FQGTGA. As DNA, the CDR3 is TGTGCCAGCAGCTCCGAGGACGGAGTACACTATGGCTACACCTTC. Translation gives CASSSEDGVHYGYTF.

On this clone: One end of the junction varies from germline; a read error may be responsible. This rearrangement joins TRBV12-5 to TRBJ1-3, with 7 bases identical to TRBD1. This CDR3 contains 15 residues. Germline values: CDR1 LGHNT, CDR2 FRNRAP. The DNA for the CDR3 is TGTGCTAGTGGTTTCGACAGGGCCCTCTGGAAACACCATATATTT. Protein: CASGFDRALWKHHIF.

The chain is built from TRBV6-6 and TRBJ1-2; 7 bases are shared with TRBD1. Germline V CDR1 and CDR2: MNHNY, SVGAGI (reference sequence). The V and J ends lost 4 bases and 4 bases, in that order; junction bases with no gene match: 3. The CDR3 consists of 13 residues. DNA for the CDR3: TGTGCCAGCAGTTCGGGACAGATCTATGGCTACACCTTC. As protein: CASSSGQIYGYTF.

This clone was detected only a few times. The identical CDR3 is also encoded by other nucleotide sequences in the sample. The chain combines TRBV6-1 with TRBJ1-2; D is unresolved. The germline V gene encodes CDR1 MNHNS and CDR2 SASEGT. V dropped 4 bases and J dropped 7 bases, with 13 bases sitting between them. The CDR3 covers 13 residues. The CDR3 nucleotides are TGTGCCAGCAGTGTGAACCGACTCGTTGGCTACACCTTC. It is translated as CASSVNRLVGYTF.